This T cell receptor beta chain is from a study of T cell repertoires in aging, cancer and after chemotherapy. This clonotype has just one count. No antigen is known for it. A mixed TRB-A/B primer pool amplified rearranged TRB by multiplex touch-down PCR. A single record per CDR3 protein comes from TCRdb applying MiXCR to the multiplex PCR reads. The table records approximately 2,500 distinct CDR3 sequences, under 25% of them present only once. V lost 3 bases to trimming and J lost 1 base; unmatched junction nucleotides: 12. The CDR3 sequence is 18 residues long. Per the germline V gene, CDR1 is LGHNA and CDR2 is YSLEER. Whole-study results and caveats: Untreated cancer patients had significantly lower blood TCR diversity than age-matched healthy donors. Across the chemotherapy interval, each cancer cohort showed higher median generation probability, suggesting thymic rebound.

Amplification of TCR beta used genomic DNA extracted from peripheral blood. The genes are TRBV4-3 and TRBJ2-3, with 8 bases aligning to TRBD2. The specimen sequenced was blood. This TCR was recovered from a human donor in good health. The CDR3 sequence: CASSQDGLGGGRTDTQYF. CDR3 DNA: TGCGCCAGCAGCCAGGACGGACTGGGCGGGGGGCGCACAGATACGCAGTATTTT.